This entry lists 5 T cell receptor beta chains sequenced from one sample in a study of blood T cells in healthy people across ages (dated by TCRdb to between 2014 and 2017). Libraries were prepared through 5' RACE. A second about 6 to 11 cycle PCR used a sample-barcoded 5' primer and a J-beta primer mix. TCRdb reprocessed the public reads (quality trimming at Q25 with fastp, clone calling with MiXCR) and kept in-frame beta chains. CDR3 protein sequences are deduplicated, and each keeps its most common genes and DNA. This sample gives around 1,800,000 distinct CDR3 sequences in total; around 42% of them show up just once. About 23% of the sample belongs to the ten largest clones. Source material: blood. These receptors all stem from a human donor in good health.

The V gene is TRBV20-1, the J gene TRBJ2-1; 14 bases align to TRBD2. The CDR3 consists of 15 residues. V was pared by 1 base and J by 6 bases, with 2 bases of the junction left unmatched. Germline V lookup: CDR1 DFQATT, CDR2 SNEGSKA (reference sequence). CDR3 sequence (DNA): TGCAGTGCTAGAGGACTAGCGGGGGGGAGCAATGAGCAGTTCTTC. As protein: CSARGLAGGSNEQFF.

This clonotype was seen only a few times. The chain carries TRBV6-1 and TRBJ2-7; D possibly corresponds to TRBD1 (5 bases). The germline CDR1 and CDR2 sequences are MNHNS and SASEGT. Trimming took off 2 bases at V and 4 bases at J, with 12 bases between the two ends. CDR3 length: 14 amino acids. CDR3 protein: CASSEFQGRYEQYF. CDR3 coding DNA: TGTGCCAGCAGTGAATTTCAGGGCCGTTACGAGCAGTACTTC.

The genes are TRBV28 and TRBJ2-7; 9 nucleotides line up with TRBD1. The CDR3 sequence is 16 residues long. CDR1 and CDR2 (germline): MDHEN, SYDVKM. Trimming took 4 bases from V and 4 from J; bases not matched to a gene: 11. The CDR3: CASSYGPRQGGYEQYF. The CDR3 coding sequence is TGTGCCAGCAGTTATGGCCCGAGACAGGGGGGGTACGAGCAGTACTTC.

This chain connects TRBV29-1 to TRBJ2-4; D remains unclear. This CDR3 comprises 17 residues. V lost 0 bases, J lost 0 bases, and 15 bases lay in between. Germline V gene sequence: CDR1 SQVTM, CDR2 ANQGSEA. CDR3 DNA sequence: TGCAGCGTTGAAGAATCCGCAGGTCGGTTAGCCAAAAACATTCAGTACTTC. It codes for CSVEESAGRLAKNIQYF.

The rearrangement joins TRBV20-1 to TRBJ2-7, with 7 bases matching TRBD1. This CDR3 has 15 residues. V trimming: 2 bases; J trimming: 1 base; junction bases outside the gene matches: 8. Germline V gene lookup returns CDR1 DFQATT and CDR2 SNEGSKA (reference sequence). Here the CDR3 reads CSARQFRDSSYEQYF. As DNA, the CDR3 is TGCAGTGCTAGACAGTTCCGGGACAGTTCCTACGAGCAGTACTTC.